This TCR beta chain appears in the sequencing data of a study of response to subunit inactivated influenza vaccine. Whole-study results and caveats: Each seasonal influenza vaccination recruits few new T cells, the authors suggested.

This clonotype has a handful of counts. Antigen: not known. In germline, CDR1 is MNHEY, CDR2 SVGAGI. V was pared by 6 bases and J by 8 bases, with 10 bases between. The CDR3 length is 12 residues. TCRdb processed the RT-PCR reads anew with MiXCR; each CDR3 protein has one entry. This table has 800,000 or so distinct CDR3 sequences, over 20% appearing once. This specimen consisted of PBMCs from blood, obtained about 5 days after vaccination. V gene TRBV6-5 combines with J gene TRBJ1-4; the D is unclear. The source of this sequence is a man aged 50-59 years who received an inactivated influenza vaccine. CDR3 amino acids: CASSPTREKLFF. In nucleotides, the CDR3 is TGTGCCAGCAGCCCTACACGGGAAAAACTGTTTTTT.